These 10 T cell receptor beta chains came from one sample sequenced in a study of blood T cells in healthy people across ages (dated by TCRdb to about 2015). Libraries were built with 5' RACE. A second PCR of about 7 to 12 cycles was run with a J-beta primer mix and a sample-barcoded 5' primer. TCRdb itself trimmed the public reads at Q25 with fastp, ran MiXCR and retained productive beta chains. Every entry covers one CDR3 protein and lists the most common genes and DNA from its rows. For this sample there are 1.5 million to 2 million distinct CDR3 sequences; about two fifths appear just once. Around 23% of the sample goes to the ten largest clones. Sequenced: blood. These receptors originate from a human donor in good health.

Comment on this clonotype: A read error may produce the germline difference seen at one junction end. The chain is built from TRBV2 and TRBJ2-3, with 11 bases lining up with TRBD2. The CDR3 spans 13 residues. The germline V gene has CDR1 SNHLY and CDR2 FYNNEI. As DNA, the CDR3 is TGTGCCAGCAGACTAGCGGGGGTCGATACGCAGGATTTT. Translation: CASRLAGVDTQDF.

The V gene is TRBV7-6, the J gene TRBJ2-7; D possibly corresponds to TRBD1 (6 bases). CDR3 size: 16 residues. Looked up from germline, CDR1 is SGHVS and CDR2 is FNYEAQ. The ends were cut back, 2 bases at V and 1 base at J, with 15 bases in the middle. The CDR3 DNA is TGTGCCAGCAGCTTATTAGGGGACACCTCGTCCTACGAGCAGTACTTC. Residues: CASSLLGDTSSYEQYF.

This clonotype was counted only a few times. V and J are TRBV6-2 or TRBV6-3 and TRBJ1-5; no reliable D call. The CDR3 contains 15 residues. From germline, CDR1 is MNHEY and CDR2 SVGEGT. V dropped 6 bases and J dropped 3 bases, with 15 bases sitting between them. CDR3 sequence: CASSLLRVLNQPQHF. As DNA, the CDR3 is TGTGCCAGCAGCCTTCTCCGGGTCCTCAATCAGCCCCAGCATTTT.

Worth noting for this clonotype: A junction end diverges from the germline sequence, so it may reflect a read error. The rearrangement joins TRBV29-1 to TRBJ1-4; 7 nucleotides match TRBD1. Germline V CDR1 and CDR2: SQVTM, ANQGSEA. The CDR3 length is 15 residues. The CDR3 loop reads CSVVHRDSPNEKRFF. In DNA form, the CDR3 reads TGCAGCGTTGTCCACCGGGACAGCCCTAATGAAAAACGGTTTTTT.

The chain links TRBV12-3 or TRBV12-4 to TRBJ1-3; D unresolved. The CDR3 has 13 amino acids. V dropped 6 bases and J dropped 0 bases, with 6 bases sitting between them. CDR3 sequence reads: CASSRNSGNTIYF. CDR3 DNA: TGTGCCAGCAGCAGGAACTCTGGAAACACCATATATTTT.

This sequence joins TRBV15 and TRBJ2-3; possibly TRBD2 for D (6 bases). Germline assignment: CDR1 LNHNV and CDR2 YYDKDF (reference sequence). V gave up 0 bases and J gave up 2 bases, with 9 bases separating them. The CDR3 has 15 amino acids. CDR3 residues: CATSRDSGFTDTQYF. The DNA for the CDR3 is TGTGCCACCAGCAGAGATAGCGGATTCACAGATACGCAGTATTTT.

Many counts were recorded for this clonotype. The chain uses TRBV20-1 and TRBJ2-1; tentative D call: TRBD2 (7 bases). Trimming removed 1 base from V and 7 bases from J, with 23 bases in between. Germline V CDR1 and CDR2: DFQATT, SNEGSKA (reference sequence). The CDR3 runs to 17 residues. The CDR3 DNA is TGCAGTGCTAGAGTCAGGCAATTGGGGGGGGCCCGGAATGAGCAGTTCTTC. It is translated as CSARVRQLGGARNEQFF.

The chain combines TRBV29-1 with TRBJ2-7; 11 nucleotides agree with TRBD2. The CDR3 is 15 amino acids. Germline V lookup: CDR1 SQVTM, CDR2 ANQGSEA. J was trimmed by 5 bases and V by 4 bases; bases with no gene match: 10. CDR3 nucleotides: TGCAGCGTTGGGGTAGCGGGAGGGCCCTTTGACGAGCAGTACTTC. This encodes CSVGVAGGPFDEQYF.

A few counts support this clonotype. The rearrangement joins TRBV5-5 to TRBJ2-5, with 7 bases that match TRBD1. Unmatched junction bases numbered 9, after V lost 2 bases and J lost 2 bases. The CDR3 totals 16 residues. Germline assignment: CDR1 SGHKS and CDR2 YYEKEE (reference sequence). Here the CDR3 reads CASSFFLGTEQETQYF. The CDR3 coding sequence is TGTGCCAGCAGCTTCTTCCTAGGGACAGAACAAGAGACCCAGTACTTC.

The rearrangement joins TRBV20-1 to TRBJ1-5, with 8 bases matching TRBD1. Trimming cost V 6 bases and J 4 bases; bases outside gene matches: 11. CDR1 and CDR2 from the germline V gene are DFQATT and SNEGSKA (reference sequence). The CDR3 has 15 residues. The CDR3 nucleotides read TGCAGTGCCCAAAGAGGGGACAGGAGAAATCAGCCCCAGCATTTT. It codes for CSAQRGDRRNQPQHF.